The 17 T cell receptor beta chains reported below all come from one sample, sequenced in a study of blood T cell repertoires in COVID-19. Libraries were prepared by immunoSEQ multiplex PCR; TCRdb keeps only in-frame clonotypes and omits some of them. The table shows about 44,000 clones, with more than 70% occurring only once. Source material: peripheral blood. All receptors derive from a woman aged 70-85 years with acute or convalescent COVID-19.

J is TRBJ2-5 and V is TRBV20-1; D is unclear. Germline V gives CDR1 DFQATT, CDR2 SNEGSKA (reference sequence). V was trimmed by 3 bases and J by 7 bases, leaving 9 bases between them. The CDR3 is 11 residues long. CDR3 bases: TGCAGTGCTAGCTGGCATGGGACCCAGTACTTC. This translates into CSASWHGTQYF.

This chain links TRBV19 with TRBJ1-1; D remains ambiguous. Looked up from germline, CDR1 is LNHDA and CDR2 is SQIVND (reference sequence). The germline V and J ends were trimmed by 2 bases and 1 base, with 5 bases remaining between them. The CDR3 has 13 amino acids. CDR3 amino acids: CASSINRNTEAFF. Here the CDR3 DNA reads TGTGCCAGTAGTATAAACAGGAACACTGAAGCTTTCTTT.

The J gene is TRBJ2-1, the V gene TRBV6-1; D uncertain. Per germline, CDR1 MNHNS and CDR2 SASEGT. This CDR3 comprises 13 residues. The V gene lost 0 bases and the J gene lost 7 bases, with 7 bases spanning the gap. The CDR3 region is CASSEARWNEQFF. The CDR3 nucleotides are TGTGCCAGCAGTGAAGCCAGGTGGAATGAGCAGTTCTTC.

The chain links TRBV30 to TRBJ1-5, with D unresolved. V was shortened by 0 bases and J by 4 bases, with 10 bases between the two germline ends. The CDR3 contains 14 residues. The V gene's germline CDR1 is GTSNPN and CDR2 SVGIG (reference sequence). CDR3 in DNA: TGTGCCTGGAGTGTTAGCACCCTTAATCAGCCCCAGCATTTT. It translates to CAWSVSTLNQPQHF.

This clone has a single count. This chain links TRBV4-1 with TRBJ2-1; D is possibly TRBD2 (5 bases). Trimming stripped 0 bases from V and 5 bases from J, with 11 bases between. The CDR3 length is 15 residues. Germline lookup yields CDR1 MGHRA and CDR2 YSYEKL. This CDR3 is CASSQELVLNNEQFF. As DNA, the CDR3 is TGCGCCAGCAGCCAAGAACTAGTTCTAAACAATGAGCAGTTCTTC.

The chain has TRBV7-8 and TRBJ2-6; 9 bases map to TRBD1. The CDR3 is 19 amino acids. Germline assignment: CDR1 SGHVS and CDR2 FQNEAQ. Unmatched junction bases numbered 10, after V lost 1 base and J lost 3 bases. The CDR3 DNA reads as TGTGCCAGCAGCTTAGTGGCGGGACAGGGCTTCGGTGGGGCCAACGTCCTGACTTTC. Amino acid sequence: CASSLVAGQGFGGANVLTF. Variable domain in full (rest from reference TRBV7-8 and TRBJ2-6): GAGVSQSPRYKVAKRGQDVALRCDPISGHVSLFWYQQALGQGPEFLTYFQNEAQLDKSGLPSDRFFAERPEGSVSTLKIQRTQQEDSAVYLCASSLVAGQGFGGANVLTFGAGSRLTVL.

As to this clone: A read error is possible here, since a much larger clone lies one base away. The same CDR3 is also encoded by other DNA sequences in this sample. The chain combines TRBV2 with TRBJ2-2; D perhaps matches TRBD2 (5 bases). The CDR3 length is 17 residues. V lost 6 bases, J lost 3 bases, and 20 bases lay in between. Germline V CDR1 and CDR2: SNHLY, FYNNEI. DNA of the CDR3: TGTGCCAGCAGGCGTTTTAGTGGGAGTACGGACACCGGGGAGCTGTTTTTT. It encodes CASRRFSGSTDTGELFF.

The rearrangement uses TRBV24-1 and TRBJ1-1; no clear D gene. Trimming stripped 5 bases from V and 6 bases from J, with 12 bases between. Germline V CDR1 and CDR2: KGHDR, SFDVKD. The CDR3 spans 13 residues. Here the CDR3 reads CATSGGVRAEAFF. The CDR3, as DNA: TGTGCCACCAGTGGGGGAGTTCGCGCTGAAGCTTTCTTT.

As regards this clone: At one of its ends the junction is not consistent with the germline gene, which may arise from a read error. The chain recombines TRBV11-3 with TRBJ2-7, with TRBD1 as a possible D gene (6 bases). Germline V gene sequence: CDR1 SGHNT, CDR2 YENEEA. CDR3 length: 11 amino acids. The CDR3 nucleotides are TGTGCCAGCCGCTTGACAGGCGAGCAGTACTTC. Amino acid sequence: CASRLTGEQYF. The whole variable domain, remainder taken from reference TRBV11-3 and TRBJ2-7, is EAGVVQSPRYKIIEKKQPVAFWCNPISGHNTLYWYLQNLGQGPELLIRYENEEAVDDSQLPKDRFSAERLKGVDSTLKIQPAELGDSAVYLCASRLTGEQYFGPGTRLTVT.

This clone was observed once. The rearrangement joins TRBV9 to TRBJ2-3, with 10 nucleotides matching TRBD2. Trimming at V came to 0 bases and at J to 8 bases, leaving 6 bases not matched to a gene. Per germline, CDR1 SGDLS and CDR2 YYNGEE. The CDR3 loop spans 15 amino acids. CDR3 sequence (DNA): TGTGCCAGCAGCGTAGAGGCTAGCGGGAGTGCTACGCAGTATTTT. This codes for CASSVEASGSATQYF.

The table lists this clone with a few counts. V is TRBV7-6 and J is TRBJ2-7; 8 positions agree with TRBD1. Germline CDR1 and CDR2: SGHVS and FNYEAQ. This CDR3 contains 12 residues. With V trimmed by 5 bases and J by 5 bases, 2 bases remained unmatched. Written as DNA, the CDR3 is TGTGCCAGCAGCAGGGGACAGGACGAGCAGTACTTC. This codes for CASSRGQDEQYF.

The chain joins TRBV19 to TRBJ1-1; D might be TRBD1 (5 bases). CDR1 LNHDA and CDR2 SQIVND come from the germline V gene (reference sequence). The CDR3 length is 14 residues. Trimming took off 6 bases at V and 7 bases at J, with 18 bases between the two ends. The CDR3 DNA sequence: TGTGCCAGTAGATTTCAACACGGGGGAATTGAAGCTTTCTTT. This encodes CASRFQHGGIEAFF.

The chain links TRBV18 to TRBJ1-1, with a possible D match to TRBD1 (5 bases). Germline V gene data show CDR1 as KGHSH and CDR2 as LQKENI. CDR3 length equals 14 residues. The ends were cut back, 3 bases at V and 1 base at J, with 9 bases in the middle. The CDR3 region is CASSPAQGNTEAFF. CDR3 DNA: TGTGCCAGCTCACCGGCGCAGGGGAACACTGAAGCTTTCTTT.

V gene TRBV28 combines with J gene TRBJ1-1, with 8 bases that match TRBD1. V shed 3 bases, J shed 2 bases, and the junction held 8 bases outside the gene matches. The length of the CDR3 is 16 residues. Per the germline V gene, CDR1 is MDHEN and CDR2 is SYDVKM. DNA for the CDR3: TGTGCCAGCAGTTTTTGGCAGGGGGCGCTTAACACTGAAGCTTTCTTT. This encodes CASSFWQGALNTEAFF.

This sequence joins TRBV6-2 or TRBV6-3 and TRBJ2-2; 9 positions match TRBD1. From germline, CDR1 is MNHEY and CDR2 SVGEGT. Unmatched junction bases numbered 10, after V lost 0 bases and J lost 5 bases. CDR3 length equals 18 residues. CDR3 in amino acids: CASSYSGGQGRMTGELFF. CDR3 nucleotides: TGTGCCAGCAGTTACTCGGGGGGACAGGGCAGGATGACCGGGGAGCTGTTTTTT.

In its sample, this clone was seen once. V and J are TRBV19 and TRBJ1-1, with a tentative D call TRBD1 (6 bases). The CDR3 runs 17 residues. The V and J ends lost 3 bases and 2 bases respectively, with 19 bases between them. Germline CDR1 is LNHDA and CDR2 is SQIVND (reference sequence). DNA for the CDR3: TGTGCCAGTAGTATTTGGGCTTCCGGCAGGGGCAACACTGAAGCTTTCTTT. Residues: CASSIWASGRGNTEAFF.

The chain uses TRBV19 and TRBJ1-5, with 7 positions matching TRBD1. J was trimmed by 3 bases and V by 7 bases; bases with no gene match: 9. Germline V gene data show CDR1 as LNHDA and CDR2 as SQIVND (reference sequence). The length of the CDR3 is 15 residues. This CDR3 reads CASTPTDRANQPQHF. The CDR3 bases are TGTGCCAGTACCCCAACAGACAGGGCCAATCAGCCCCAGCATTTT. The whole variable domain, filled in from reference TRBV19 and TRBJ1-5, reads DGGITQSPKYLFRKEGQNVTLSCEQNLNHDAMYWYRQDPGQGLRLIYYSQIVNDFQKGDIAEGYSVSREKKESFPLTVTSAQKNPTAFYLCASTPTDRANQPQHFGDGTRLSIL.